This T cell receptor (beta chain) was obtained from a study of blood T cell repertoires in COVID-19. Study information: Spain, Italy and the United States supplied samples that represented acute and convalescent COVID-19. Sources were T cells, B-cell-depleted T cells, or PBMCs; the material itself was cDNA or gDNA.

Followed longitudinally, the Seattle patients had been enrolled during active infection. V lost 2 bases, J lost 2 bases, and 16 bases lay in between. CDR1 SGHTA and CDR2 FQGNSA come from the germline V gene. This CDR3 contains 18 residues. In the source study's methods: Reference gene primer amplification gave estimated nucleated cell counts. The method was immunoSEQ multiplex PCR; TCRdb's version includes in-frame clones alone and lacks a portion of them. Clone size and the V and J calls come from that table; the DNA yielded D and trimming. The sample yields about 220,000 clones, approximately 85% seen once.

The sample taken for sequencing was peripheral blood. The clonotype was recovered from a woman in her 70s with COVID-19, enrolled during active disease. The V and J genes are TRBV7-2 and TRBJ1-6; D remains ambiguous. The DNA for the CDR3 is TGTGCCAGCAGCTTACCAGCGGGGAGTACGCCCTATAATTCACCCCTCCACTTT. Translated: CASSLPAGSTPYNSPLHF.